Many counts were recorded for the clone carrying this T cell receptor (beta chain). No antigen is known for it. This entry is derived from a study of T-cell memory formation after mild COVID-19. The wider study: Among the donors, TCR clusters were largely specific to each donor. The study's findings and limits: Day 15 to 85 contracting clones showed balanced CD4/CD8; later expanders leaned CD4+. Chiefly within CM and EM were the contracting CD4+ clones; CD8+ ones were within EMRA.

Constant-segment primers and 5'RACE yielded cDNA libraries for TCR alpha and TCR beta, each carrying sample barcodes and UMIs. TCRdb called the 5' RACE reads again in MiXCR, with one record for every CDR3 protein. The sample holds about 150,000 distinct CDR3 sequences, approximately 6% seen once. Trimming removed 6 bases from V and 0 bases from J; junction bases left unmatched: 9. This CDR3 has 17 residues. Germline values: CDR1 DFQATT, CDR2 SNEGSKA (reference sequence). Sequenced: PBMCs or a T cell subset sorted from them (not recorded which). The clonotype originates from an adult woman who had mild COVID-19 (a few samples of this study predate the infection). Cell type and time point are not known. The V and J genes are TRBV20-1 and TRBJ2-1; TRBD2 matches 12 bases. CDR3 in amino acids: CSATGTSGLSSYNEQFF. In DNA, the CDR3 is TGCAGTGCCACCGGGACTAGCGGGCTTAGCTCCTACAATGAGCAGTTCTTC.